A single sample gave rise to the 29 T cell receptor beta chains below, sequenced in a study of blood T cell repertoires in COVID-19. Only in-frame clones appear in the TCRdb table, and some are missing; sequencing was by immunoSEQ multiplex PCR. The sample consists of roughly 200,000 clones, approximately 85% of them appearing once. The sample taken for sequencing was peripheral blood. The origin of the receptors is a woman in her 70s with active or convalescent COVID-19.

The chain recombines TRBV5-1 with TRBJ1-4; 7 nucleotides match TRBD1. The CDR3 extends over 15 amino acids. CDR1 and CDR2 from the germline V gene are SGHRS and YFSETQ. The trim removed 5 bases at V and 0 bases at J, leaving 4 bases unmatched. The CDR3 sequence: CASSLDRATNEKLFF. The CDR3 DNA is TGCGCCAGCAGTTTAGACAGGGCAACTAATGAAAAACTGTTTTTT.

The chain recombines TRBV5-1 with TRBJ2-2; D uncertain. V was trimmed by 0 bases and J by 14 bases, leaving 14 bases between them. The CDR3 has 13 residues. Germline V CDR1 and CDR2: SGHRS, YFSETQ. CDR3 protein: CASSLEVSTILFF. As DNA, the CDR3 is TGCGCCAGCAGCTTGGAAGTGTCTACTATCCTGTTTTTT.

V usage is TRBV4-2 and J usage is TRBJ2-7, with 7 bases aligning to TRBD2. After removal of 0 bases from V and 4 bases from J, the junction contained 9 bases not matched to a gene. This CDR3 is built from 16 residues. Germline assignment: CDR1 LGHNA and CDR2 YNFKEQ. The DNA for the CDR3 is TGTGCCAGCAGCCAAGATCAAGGAGCGGGAACTTACGAGCAGTACTTC. Its translation: CASSQDQGAGTYEQYF.

This chain connects TRBV5-1 to TRBJ2-5; D perhaps matches TRBD2 (6 bases). Per germline, CDR1 SGHRS and CDR2 YFSETQ. V was cut by 1 base and J by 5 bases, with 15 bases left in between. This CDR3 contains 15 residues. CDR3 loop: CASSLLAGGKETQYF. CDR3 in DNA: TGCGCCAGCAGCTTGTTAGCCGGGGGAAAGGAGACCCAGTACTTC.

The chain joins TRBV3-1 (or the pseudogene TRBV3-2) to TRBJ2-1; 8 bases align to TRBD1. The CDR3 is made up of 15 amino acids. The J segment lost 7 bases and the V segment lost 1 base, leaving 6 bases of the junction unmatched. CDR1 and CDR2 from the germline V gene are LGHDT and YNNKEL (reference sequence). CDR3 in amino acids: CASSQGTGLINEQFF. CDR3 sequence (DNA): TGTGCCAGCAGCCAAGGGACAGGGTTGATAAATGAGCAGTTCTTC.

Concerning this clone: Other DNA sequences of this sample code for an identical CDR3. V is TRBV5-1 and J is TRBJ1-2, with D possibly being TRBD1 (6 bases). CDR1 SGHRS and CDR2 YFSETQ come from the germline V gene. The V gene lost 0 bases and the J gene lost 0 bases, with 12 bases spanning the gap. This CDR3 is 16 amino acids long. CDR3 sequence (DNA): TGCGCCAGCAGCTTGGAACGAGGGGGAACTAACTATGGCTACACCTTC. Translated: CASSLERGGTNYGYTF.

CDR3 in amino acids: CAWSSATGGQPQHF. CDR3 DNA: TGTGCCTGGAGTTCTGCGACAGGGGGTCAGCCCCAGCATTTT. The chain combines TRBV30 with TRBJ1-5; 9 positions agree with TRBD1. Per the germline V gene, CDR1 is GTSNPN and CDR2 is SVGIG (reference sequence). The CDR3 contains 14 residues. J was trimmed by 6 bases and V by 2 bases; bases with no gene match: 5.

V and J are TRBV12-3 or TRBV12-4 and TRBJ2-7, with 8 bases fitting TRBD1. CDR3 length: 13 residues. Trimming cost V 5 bases and J 6 bases; bases outside gene matches: 6. The CDR3 is CASSRQGRSEQYF. The CDR3, as DNA: TGTGCCAGCAGTAGACAGGGGAGGTCCGAGCAGTACTTC.

In this sample, this clone turned up a few times. The J gene is TRBJ2-7, the V gene TRBV3-1 (or the pseudogene TRBV3-2), with D possibly matching TRBD2 (5 bases). Trimming removed 0 bases from V and 6 bases from J, with 12 bases in between. The length of the CDR3 is 14 residues. The germline CDR1 and CDR2 sequences are LGHDT and YNNKEL (reference sequence). As DNA, the CDR3 is TGTGCCAGCAGCCAAGATCCCTCTAGCTCCGAGCAGTACTTC. Protein product: CASSQDPSSSEQYF.

V usage is TRBV29-1 and J usage is TRBJ2-5; 9 bases map to TRBD1. V trimming: 5 bases; J trimming: 5 bases; junction bases outside the gene matches: 6. Germline CDR1 SQVTM, CDR2 ANQGSEA. This CDR3 contains 13 residues. CDR3 sequence reads: CSVLQGAWETQYF. The CDR3 coding sequence is TGCAGCGTTTTACAGGGGGCTTGGGAGACCCAGTACTTC.

Only one count was recorded for this clone. The V and J genes are TRBV14 and TRBJ2-2; 7 bases align to TRBD1. CDR1 is SGHDN and CDR2 is FVKESK in the germline V gene. This CDR3 has 15 amino acids. V lost 4 bases, J lost 1 base, and 3 bases stayed unmatched. CDR3: CASSRRQGNTGELFF. CDR3 DNA: TGTGCCAGCAGCCGAAGACAGGGGAACACCGGGGAGCTGTTTTTT.

The rearrangement uses TRBV7-9 and TRBJ2-1; 9 bases line up with TRBD1. This CDR3 comprises 13 residues. With V trimmed by 8 bases and J by 4 bases, 3 bases remained unmatched. Germline values: CDR1 SEHNR, CDR2 FQNEAQ (reference sequence). CDR3 sequence: CASGGQGYNEQFF. The CDR3 DNA follows: TGTGCCAGCGGGGGACAGGGTTACAATGAGCAGTTCTTC.

This rearrangement joins TRBV10-1 to TRBJ2-1, with 10 bases matching TRBD2. The trim removed 5 bases at V and 9 bases at J, leaving 7 bases unmatched. Germline values: CDR1 WNHNN, CDR2 SYGVQD (reference sequence). This CDR3 has 14 residues. The CDR3 sequence: CASSLTSGSPEQFF. The CDR3 bases are TGCGCCAGCAGTCTGACTAGCGGGTCCCCTGAGCAGTTCTTC.

This rearrangement joins TRBV9 to TRBJ2-1; tentatively, D is TRBD1 (6 bases). Deletions cut 3 bases from V and 0 bases from J, with 10 bases between. Germline V gene lookup returns CDR1 SGDLS and CDR2 YYNGEE. The CDR3 runs to 15 residues. CDR3: CASSATGPSYNEQFF. Here the CDR3 DNA reads TGTGCCAGCAGCGCGACAGGTCCCTCCTACAATGAGCAGTTCTTC.

The chain couples TRBV7-9 to TRBJ2-7; D gene ambiguous. The CDR3 is 14 residues long. In germline, CDR1 is SEHNR, CDR2 FQNEAQ (reference sequence). Between the trimmed V and J ends, which lost 0 bases and 5 bases, there was a span of 11 bases. The CDR3 DNA reads as TGTGCCAGCAGCTTAGCGCCAAAAGAGAACGAGCAGTACTTC. Translation: CASSLAPKENEQYF. Looking up the rest from reference TRBV7-9 and TRBJ2-7 gives the full variable domain: DTGVSQNPRHKITKRGQNVTFRCDPISEHNRLYWYRQTLGQGPEFLTYFQNEAQLEKSRLLSDRFSAERPKGSFSTLEIQRTEQGDSAMYLCASSLAPKENEQYFGPGTRLTVT.

The rearrangement joins TRBV29-1 to TRBJ2-7; D perhaps matches TRBD2 (6 bases). The germline V gene encodes CDR1 SQVTM and CDR2 ANQGSEA. Trimming took off 5 bases at V and 6 bases at J, with 17 bases between the two ends. The CDR3 is 13 amino acids. The CDR3 sequence is CSVLGLGTSEQYF. Here the CDR3 DNA reads TGCAGCGTTTTGGGGCTTGGGACTTCCGAGCAGTACTTC.

V gene TRBV9 combines with J gene TRBJ2-7; 12 bases line up with TRBD2. CDR3 size: 15 residues. V shed 3 bases and J 2 bases; nucleotides not matched to a gene: 3. Germline V CDR1 and CDR2: SGDLS, YYNGEE. DNA for the CDR3: TGTGCCAGCAGCGAATCTAGCGGGAGGGCCTACGAGCAGTACTTC. Protein sequence: CASSESSGRAYEQYF.

This clone was seen once. J is TRBJ1-2 and V is TRBV5-1; D is possibly TRBD1 (6 bases). The CDR3 contains 14 residues. Germline values: CDR1 SGHRS, CDR2 YFSETQ. Trimming removed 2 bases from V and 7 bases from J, with 15 bases in between. CDR3 protein: CASSFQLDSSGYTF. CDR3 in DNA: TGCGCCAGCAGCTTTCAACTGGACAGCAGTGGCTACACCTTC.

The rearrangement joins TRBV7-2 to TRBJ2-2, with D perhaps matching TRBD2 (5 bases). V was shortened by 2 bases and J by 2 bases, with 12 bases between the two germline ends. This CDR3 contains 16 residues. Germline assignment: CDR1 SGHTA and CDR2 FQGNSA. For the CDR3, the DNA is TGTGCCAGCAGCTTAAAGACTACCTTAAACACCGGGGAGCTGTTTTTT. This gives the protein CASSLKTTLNTGELFF. Combining the CDR3 with reference TRBV7-2 and TRBJ2-2 gives the whole variable domain GAGVSQSPSNKVTEKGKDVELRCDPISGHTALYWYRQSLGQGLEFLIYFQGNSAPDKSGLPSDRFSAERTGGSVSTLTIQRTQQEDSAVYLCASSLKTTLNTGELFFGEGSRLTVL.

This clone was seen many times. The chain has TRBV3-1 (or the pseudogene TRBV3-2) and TRBJ2-7, with 8 bases that match TRBD2. CDR3 size: 16 residues. With 1 base clipped from V and 6 bases from J, the junction kept 11 bases outside the gene matches. Germline CDR1 reads LGHDT; CDR2 reads YNNKEL (reference sequence). CDR3 region: CASSQGSVGRALEQYF. The CDR3 coding sequence is TGTGCCAGCAGCCAAGGGTCCGTCGGGAGGGCCCTCGAGCAGTACTTC.

The chain is built from TRBV6-5 and TRBJ2-5; 7 nucleotides match TRBD2. Looked up from germline, CDR1 is MNHEY and CDR2 is SVGAGI. The CDR3 runs to 16 residues. The V gene end was trimmed by 0 bases and the J gene end by 5 bases; junction bases not matched to a gene: 9. CDR3 amino acids: CASSYSPAGAGETQYF. The CDR3 DNA reads as TGTGCCAGCAGTTACTCGCCCGCGGGAGCCGGGGAGACCCAGTACTTC.

The rearrangement links TRBV2 to TRBJ2-3; TRBD1 is a possible D gene (6 bases). Looked up from germline, CDR1 is SNHLY and CDR2 is FYNNEI. This CDR3 is 12 amino acids long. V was cut by 7 bases and J by 5 bases, with 10 bases left in between. CDR3 coding DNA: TGTGCCAGCAAGCTGGGACAAGATACGCAGTATTTT. This sequence encodes CASKLGQDTQYF.

The gene calls are TRBV9 and TRBJ1-5; no clear D. The germline gives CDR1 SGDLS, CDR2 YYNGEE. The V end was cut by 4 bases, the J end by 2 bases, with 10 bases between. This CDR3 spans 14 amino acids. CDR3 loop: CASSPLGGNQPQHF. CDR3 bases: TGTGCCAGCAGCCCCCTCGGGGGCAATCAGCCCCAGCATTTT.

The rearrangement uses TRBV30 and TRBJ1-5; 9 nucleotides align to TRBD1. The CDR3 spans 18 residues. The V gene's germline CDR1 is GTSNPN and CDR2 SVGIG (reference sequence). Trimming at V came to 1 base and at J to 1 base, leaving 11 bases not matched to a gene. The CDR3 region is CAWSGGQGWRRSNQPQHF. DNA of the CDR3: TGTGCCTGGAGTGGGGGACAGGGATGGAGGCGAAGCAATCAGCCCCAGCATTTT.

The chain uses TRBV6-1 and TRBJ2-7; D perhaps matches TRBD1 (6 bases). Germline CDR1 reads MNHNS; CDR2 reads SASEGT. The CDR3 spans 14 residues. The V and J ends lost 2 bases and 5 bases respectively, with 13 bases between them. The CDR3 DNA sequence: TGTGCCAGCAGTGAATTTAGGGCAGGGGACGAGCAGTACTTC. Translating it yields CASSEFRAGDEQYF.

The rearrangement joins TRBV2 to TRBJ2-1, with 10 bases aligning to TRBD1. CDR1 is SNHLY and CDR2 is FYNNEI in the germline V gene. The J segment lost 4 bases and the V segment lost 6 bases, leaving 9 bases of the junction unmatched. This CDR3 is built from 16 residues. In DNA form, the CDR3 reads TGTGCCAGCAGGCAACCCCGGGACAGGGGTTACAATGAGCAGTTCTTC. Translation: CASRQPRDRGYNEQFF.

This chain uses TRBV7-7 with TRBJ2-1; TRBD2 agrees at 13 bases. After removal of 5 bases from V and 8 bases from J, the junction contained 6 bases not matched to a gene. This CDR3 has 15 amino acids. CDR1 SSHAT and CDR2 FNYEAQ come from the germline V gene (reference sequence). For the CDR3, the DNA is TGTGCCAGCAGCCCTACTAGCGGGAGGGCCCATGAGCAGTTCTTC. Translation gives CASSPTSGRAHEQFF. Full variable domain (rest looked up from reference TRBV7-7 and TRBJ2-1): GAGVSQSPRYKVTKRGQDVTLRCDPISSHATLYWYQQALGQGPEFLTYFNYEAQPDKSGLPSDRFSAERPEGSISTLTIQRTEQRDSAMYRCASSPTSGRAHEQFFGPGTRLTVL.

The J gene is TRBJ1-1, the V gene TRBV14; 8 bases align to TRBD1. CDR1 is SGHDN, CDR2 FVKESK, per germline. The CDR3 contains 15 residues. V lost 1 base, J lost 6 bases, and 7 bases stayed unmatched. The CDR3 bases are TGTGCCAGCAGCCAAGGGACAGGGTTCGACCCTGAAGCTTTCTTT. This codes for CASSQGTGFDPEAFF.

There are many counts of this clone. The rearrangement links TRBV5-1 to TRBJ2-2; TRBD2 matches at 7 bases. CDR1 and CDR2 (germline): SGHRS, YFSETQ. Unmatched junction bases numbered 9, after V lost 3 bases and J lost 1 base. The CDR3 contains 17 residues. The CDR3 is CASSYIPGRQNTGELFF. CDR3 bases: TGCGCCAGCAGCTACATACCCGGGAGGCAGAACACCGGGGAGCTGTTTTTT.